The present T cell receptor (beta chain) was sequenced within a study of blood T cell repertoires in COVID-19. In the study overall: Donors in the United States, Italy and Spain gave samples during acute or convalescent COVID-19. PBMCs, B-cell-depleted T cells, or T cells provided the cDNA or gDNA that made up the material.

CDR1 is SGHRS, CDR2 YFSETQ, per germline. V lost 0 bases, J lost 1 base, and 3 bases stayed unmatched. The length of the CDR3 is 16 residues. The authors' processing: Counts of nucleated cells, estimated from reference gene primer amplification, were obtained. Measured with immunoSEQ multiplex PCR; TCRdb has only the in-frame clones, and not every one. The V and J calls and clone size are taken from that table; D and trimming were inferred from the DNA. The repertoire includes about 300,000 clones, about 84% of them detected once, and 1.5% to 2% sits in the top ten. The sample comprised peripheral blood. This receptor was identified in a woman aged 50 to 60 with acute or convalescent COVID-19. This rearrangement joins TRBV5-1 to TRBJ2-7; 11 bases map to TRBD1. In nucleotides, the CDR3 is TGCGCCAGCAGCTTGGGGGACAGGGGGTTTTCCTACGAGCAGTACTTC. Translating it yields CASSLGDRGFSYEQYF.